The 5 T cell receptor beta chains below were found in one sample sequenced in a study of vaccination and CD4 T cells after COVID-19. Treatment in this sample: roughly 10-day PBMC culture with coronavirus spike peptide pools or control peptides (ViraFEST assay). An unexposed donor provided the CD4+ T cells, which were collected before the COVID-19 pandemic (2011-2018). Their antigen targets remain unknown. The Oncomine TCR Beta short-read assay sequenced DNA from cultured CD4+ T cells. The authors extracted genomic DNA from cultured CD4+ T cells. TCRdb reprocessed the PCR reads via MiXCR and lists one record per CDR3 protein. The sample includes 9,500 or so distinct CDR3 sequences, 35% of them seen just once. The source material was CD4+ T cells from blood, cultured in vitro. The origin of the receptors is a human donor in good health.

The chain links TRBV20-1 to TRBJ1-1; D is possibly TRBD1 (5 bases). The V gene's germline CDR1 is DFQATT and CDR2 SNEGSKA (reference sequence). The CDR3 runs to 15 residues. V lost 6 bases and J 1 base, leaving 18 bases between the germline ends. The CDR3 nucleotides are TGCAGTGCCGGAGCAGGGCCTCTTGGGAACACTGAAGCTTTCTTT. Translating it yields CSAGAGPLGNTEAFF.

The chain uses TRBV6-2 or TRBV6-3 and TRBJ1-2; TRBD1 aligns across 7 bases. Losses at the gene ends were 6 bases for V and 4 bases for J; bases not matched to a gene: 11. The CDR3 consists of 15 residues. Germline V CDR1 and CDR2: MNHEY, SVGEGT. CDR3 loop: CASRPPPRTGYGYTF. The CDR3 DNA follows: TGTGCCAGCAGACCACCCCCGAGGACAGGCTATGGCTACACCTTC.

This rearrangement joins TRBV6-2 or TRBV6-3 to TRBJ1-5; D unresolved. V was cut by 1 base and J by 4 bases, with 8 bases left in between. The CDR3 sequence is 14 residues long. Germline CDR1 MNHEY, CDR2 SVGEGT. The DNA for the CDR3 is TGTGCCAGCAGTTACTTGGGCAGAAATCAGCCCCAGCATTTT. It encodes CASSYLGRNQPQHF.

This clonotype is deemed medium-sized. The rearrangement joins TRBV7-2 to TRBJ1-5; TRBD1 might be the D (5 bases). Germline values: CDR1 SGHTA, CDR2 FQGNSA. V lost 2 bases to trimming and J lost 10 bases, with 18 bases between them. The length of the CDR3 is 15 residues. DNA for the CDR3: TGTGCCAGCAGCTTAATCTCAGGGAGAGTCGACCCCCAGCATTTT. Protein sequence: CASSLISGRVDPQHF.

The chain's CDR3 is CASSKVVVTSYEQYF. The CDR3 bases are TGTGCCAGCAGCAAAGTGGTAGTTACCTCCTACGAGCAGTACTTC. This chain connects TRBV21-1 to TRBJ2-7. TRBV21-1 is labeled a pseudogene. There are 15 residues in the CDR3.